These T cell receptor beta chains were read from a single sample in a study of radiation and T cells in renal cell carcinoma. Libraries were prepared by immunoSEQ multiplex PCR; TCRdb keeps only in-frame clonotypes and omits some of them. Altogether 85,000 to 100,000 clones are present, approximately 86% being singletons, with the ten largest covering approximately 7.9%. The sample in question was blood, obtained from a patient whose treatment included radiotherapy and nephrectomy. The receptors here all came from a middle-aged man with renal cell carcinoma. The CDR3 runs from the conserved cysteine through the conserved F or W. Fields, in order: clone size, V gene, D gene, J gene, CDR3 DNA, CDR3 protein. D genes are given only for firm matches. Clone size appears in some rows only: once, few, many, or a class for an expanded clone.

.,TRBV2,.,TRBJ2-1,TGTGCCAGCAAATCGGCCACCCTCCACAATGAGCAGTTCTTC,CASKSATLHNEQFF
few,TRBV9,.,TRBJ2-3,TGTGCCAGCAGCGTAGCGCCGGGCACAGATACGCAGTATTTT,CASSVAPGTDTQYF
.,TRBV5-4,TRBD2,TRBJ2-1,TGTGCCAGCAGCTTGGGAGGTCTAGCGGGAAACTATGAGCAGTTCTTC,CASSLGGLAGNYEQFF
.,TRBV9,TRBD2,TRBJ2-3,TGTGCCAGCAGCGTAGGCCCGTTACAGCGGGGAAACACAGATACGCAGTATTTT,CASSVGPLQRGNTDTQYF
few,TRBV5-6,.,TRBJ1-1,TGTGCCAGCAGCTTGCCCCCAGGGGCACGAAACACTGAAGCTTTCTTT,CASSLPPGARNTEAFF
.,TRBV4-2,TRBD2,TRBJ2-7,TGTGCCAGCAGCCAAGGCTCTAGCGGGAGATACGAGCAGTACTTC,CASSQGSSGRYEQYF
.,TRBV23-1,TRBD1,TRBJ1-1,TGCGCCAGCAGTCAGCCACCCGCCGAACAGGGGTTAGAAGCTTTCTTT,CASSQPPAEQGLEAFF
.,TRBV2,.,TRBJ2-5,TGTGCCAGCGCTTGGGAGACCCAGTACTTC,CASAWETQYF
many,TRBV29-1,.,TRBJ1-2,TGCAGCGTTGAATTAGCAGTATATGATGGCTACACCTTC,CSVELAVYDGYTF
.,TRBV19,.,TRBJ2-1,TGTGCCAGTAGTAGACAAGCGGCCTCCTACAATGAGCAGTTCTTC,CASSRQAASYNEQFF
once,TRBV7-9,.,TRBJ1-3,TGTGCCAGCATCGGAGGATACACCATATATTTT,CASIGGYTIYF
.,TRBV30,.,TRBJ1-1,TGTGCCTGGAGTGTACCGGGAGGTATTGGGAACACTGAAGCTTTCTTT,CAWSVPGGIGNTEAFF
.,TRBV19,TRBD1,TRBJ1-2,TGTGCCAGTAGTTTTTCGATGGGACAGTATGGCTACACCTTC,CASSFSMGQYGYTF
few,TRBV29-1,.,TRBJ1-1,TGCAGCGTTCGGGGCCAGAACACTGAAGCTTTCTTT,CSVRGQNTEAFF
.,TRBV18,TRBD1,TRBJ1-1,TGTGCCAGCTCACCAACAGGGGGAAGAAACACTGAAGCTTTCTTT,CASSPTGGRNTEAFF
.,TRBV6-6,TRBD2,TRBJ2-3,TGTGCCAGCACGAGCGGGGGGAATACGCAGTATTTT,CASTSGGNTQYF
.,TRBV7-2,.,TRBJ1-1,TGTGCCAGCAGCTTAGCGGGGGTCCGGAACACTGAAGCTTTCTTT,CASSLAGVRNTEAFF
.,TRBV10-1,.,TRBJ2-2,TGCGCCAGCAGTGAGGCCACAACGAACACCGGGGAGCTGTTTTTT,CASSEATTNTGELFF
.,TRBV27,.,TRBJ1-1,TGTGCCAGCAGTTTATCGAACACTGAAGCTTTCTTT,CASSLSNTEAFF
.,TRBV7-2,.,TRBJ1-3,TGTGCCAGCAGCTTACAAATACGAAGCTCTGGAAACACCATATATTTT,CASSLQIRSSGNTIYF
.,TRBV28,.,TRBJ2-7,TGTGCCAGCAGTTTGGGGGTCGAGCAGTACTTC,CASSLGVEQYF
.,TRBV5-1,.,TRBJ1-6,TGCGCCAGCAGCTTAGACGCTAATTCACCCCTCCACTTT,CASSLDANSPLHF
.,TRBV20-1,.,TRBJ2-1,TGCAGTGCTAGGGAATACAATGAGCAGTTCTTC,CSAREYNEQFF
.,TRBV11-3,TRBD1,TRBJ1-1,TGTGCCAGCAGCTCGGACAGGGCCGACACTGAAGCTTTCTTT,CASSSDRADTEAFF
.,TRBV19,.,TRBJ2-2,TGTGCCAGTACTGGTGGGGGCGTCGGGGAGCTGTTTTTT,CASTGGGVGELFF
once,TRBV7-6,.,TRBJ2-1,TGTGCCAGCAGCTTAGTTTCATTTGGCGGGTACAATGAGCAGTTCTTC,CASSLVSFGGYNEQFF
.,TRBV9,.,TRBJ1-1,TGTGCCAGCAGCGTAGAAGGGGCCGGCACTGAAGCTTTCTTT,CASSVEGAGTEAFF
.,TRBV10-3,.,TRBJ1-3,TGTGCCATCAGTGAGGGAGAAAACACCATATATTTT,CAISEGENTIYF
.,TRBV9,.,TRBJ2-1,TGTGCCAGCAGCCGTTCGGACGGTGATGAGCAGTTCTTC,CASSRSDGDEQFF
.,TRBV11-3,.,TRBJ2-3,TGTGCCAGCAGCTTGAACGGAGGATCCACTACGCAGTATTTT,CASSLNGGSTTQYF
once,TRBV10-3,TRBD2,TRBJ2-1,TGTGCCATCAGTGTTGGGACTAGCGGGGGCCCGAGCTCCTACAATGAGCAGTTCTTC,CAISVGTSGGPSSYNEQFF
few,TRBV7-8,.,TRBJ2-3,TGTGCCAGCAGCGCGACTAGGAGCACAGATACGCAGTATTTT,CASSATRSTDTQYF
few,TRBV5-8,.,TRBJ2-5,TGTGCCAGCAGTTGGACGCGGGCCCCCAAGACCCAGTACTTC,CASSWTRAPKTQYF
.,TRBV15,.,TRBJ2-1,TGTGCCACCAGCCGAGACTACAATGAGCAGTTCTTC,CATSRDYNEQFF
.,TRBV30,.,TRBJ2-7,TGTGCCTGGGGAAGAATTCAGGGTTTAGAGCAGTACTTC,CAWGRIQGLEQYF
.,TRBV6-5,.,TRBJ1-5,TGTGCCAGCAGTTACTCGGGGGGCGGCAATCAGCCCCAGCATTTT,CASSYSGGGNQPQHF
.,TRBV7-3,TRBD2,TRBJ2-5,TGTGCCAGCAGTGCGGGACTAGCGGGGGGCCAAGAGACCCAGTACTTC,CASSAGLAGGQETQYF
.,TRBV19,.,TRBJ2-5,TGTGCCAGTAGGCAGTGGGGCGGTGACCAAGAGACCCAGTACTTC,CASRQWGGDQETQYF
.,TRBV28,.,TRBJ1-2,TGTGCCAGCAGTTTACGGACACCGAGTGGTGGCTACACCTTC,CASSLRTPSGGYTF
.,TRBV5-1,TRBD1,TRBJ1-1,TGCGCCAGCAGCTGGCAGGGGGCAGCGGGGAACACTGAAGCTTTCTTT,CASSWQGAAGNTEAFF
.,TRBV29-1,.,TRBJ2-2,TGCAGCGTTGTTTTCCCGCCGAACACCGGGGAGCTGTTTTTT,CSVVFPPNTGELFF
.,TRBV5-4,TRBD2,TRBJ2-7,TGTGCCAGCAGCTTGGGCGGCGGGGGGGTTTACGAGCAGTACTTC,CASSLGGGGVYEQYF
.,TRBV2,.,TRBJ1-5,TGTGCCAGCAGTAGAGACAAGGCCCGGCCCCAGCATTTT,CASSRDKARPQHF
.,TRBV4-2,.,TRBJ2-4,TGTGCCAGCAGCCAAGAAACTAGCTCCTACATTCAGTACTTC,CASSQETSSYIQYF
.,TRBV29-1,TRBD1,TRBJ2-1,TGCAGCGCTCCGGGACAGGGTTACAATGAGCAGTTCTTC,CSAPGQGYNEQFF
.,TRBV6-5,.,TRBJ2-5,TGTGCCAGCATTCAACGGGGCGCGTACGGAGAGACCCAGTACTTC,CASIQRGAYGETQYF
.,TRBV10-3,.,TRBJ1-6,TGTGCCATCAGCAAAGACAGTGCCGGGTATTCACCCCTCCACTTT,CAISKDSAGYSPLHF
once,TRBV7-2,TRBD1,TRBJ2-1,TGTGCCAGCAGCCCTCAGGGGGCTGAGTACAATGAGCAGTTCTTC,CASSPQGAEYNEQFF
.,TRBV7-2,.,TRBJ1-4,TGTGCCAGCAGCTTGTCCCTGTATGCAACTAATGAAAAACTGTTTTTT,CASSLSLYATNEKLFF
.,TRBV6-5,.,TRBJ2-7,TGTGCCAGCAGAGTTGACAGGGCGGGGGAGCAGTACTTC,CASRVDRAGEQYF
.,TRBV6-5,.,TRBJ1-6,TGTGCCAGCAGTTACGACACAAATTCACCCCTCCACTTT,CASSYDTNSPLHF
few,TRBV29-1,.,TRBJ1-1,TGCAGCGGGACGGCGGGGTTGAACACTGAAGCTTTCTTT,CSGTAGLNTEAFF
.,TRBV10-2,.,TRBJ1-5,TGCGCCAGCCGCGAGGGGCATAGCAATCAGCCCCAGCATTTT,CASREGHSNQPQHF